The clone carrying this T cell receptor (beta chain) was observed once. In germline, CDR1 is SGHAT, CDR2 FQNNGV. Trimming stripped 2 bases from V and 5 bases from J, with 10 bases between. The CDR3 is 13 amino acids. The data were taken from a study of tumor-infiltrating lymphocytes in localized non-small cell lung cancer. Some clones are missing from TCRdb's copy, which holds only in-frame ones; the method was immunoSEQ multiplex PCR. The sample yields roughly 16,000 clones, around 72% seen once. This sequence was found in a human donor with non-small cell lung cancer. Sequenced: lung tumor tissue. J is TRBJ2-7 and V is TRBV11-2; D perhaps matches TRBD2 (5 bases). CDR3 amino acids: CASSLLDGNEQYF. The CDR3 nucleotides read TGTGCCAGCAGCTTACTAGACGGGAACGAGCAGTACTTC.